Shown below are 27 T cell receptor beta chains from a single sample sequenced in a study of T cell responses to AZD1222 COVID-19 vaccine. Generated by immunoSEQ multiplex PCR, the TCRdb table keeps only in-frame clones and is missing some. Here the sample spans 100,000 to 150,000 clones, approximately 89% being singletons. Sequenced material: peripheral blood, taken 28 days after the second AZD1222 dose. The receptors were gathered from an adult who received the AZD1222 COVID-19 vaccine.

The chain links TRBV9 to TRBJ2-1, with TRBD1 matching over 7 bases. The junction had 7 bases not matched to a gene; V was cut back by 4 bases and J by 0 bases. Germline assignment: CDR1 SGDLS and CDR2 YYNGEE. The CDR3 covers 16 residues. The CDR3 loop is CASSQQGRSSYNEQFF. The CDR3 region has the DNA TGTGCCAGCAGCCAACAGGGGCGAAGCTCCTACAATGAGCAGTTCTTC.

The chain has TRBV9 and TRBJ1-2, with D uncertain. Germline V gene lookup returns CDR1 SGDLS and CDR2 YYNGEE. This CDR3 is built from 15 residues. Trimming stripped 2 bases from V and 0 bases from J, with 11 bases between. The CDR3: CASSVGFGANYGYTF. CDR3 sequence (DNA): TGTGCCAGCAGCGTGGGTTTTGGAGCTAACTATGGCTACACCTTC.

This sequence joins TRBV30 and TRBJ1-1; D is undetermined. Germline values: CDR1 GTSNPN, CDR2 SVGIG (reference sequence). Trimming took off 1 base at V and 1 base at J, with 7 bases between the two ends. There are 13 residues in the CDR3. CDR3 in DNA: TGTGCCTGGAGTGCGGACGGGAACACTGAAGCTTTCTTT. It is translated as CAWSADGNTEAFF.

This chain links TRBV5-1 with TRBJ1-5, with unresolved D. Germline loops: CDR1 SGHRS, CDR2 YFSETQ. The V end was cut by 4 bases, the J end by 5 bases, with 13 bases between. CDR3 length: 14 amino acids. The CDR3 is CASSTGTVDQPQHF. The CDR3 DNA reads TGCGCCAGCAGCACCGGCACAGTTGATCAGCCCCAGCATTTT.

V is TRBV3-1 (or the pseudogene TRBV3-2) and J is TRBJ1-4, with a tentative D call TRBD1 (5 bases). The CDR3 length is 12 residues. The V end was cut by 2 bases, the J end by 8 bases, with 6 bases between. Per the germline V gene, CDR1 is LGHDT and CDR2 is YNNKEL (reference sequence). For the CDR3, the DNA is TGTGCCAGCAGCCAAAGGACAGAAAAACTGTTTTTT. This gives the protein CASSQRTEKLFF.

V gene TRBV6-5 combines with J gene TRBJ2-5, with TRBD2 identical over 10 bases. In germline, CDR1 is MNHEY, CDR2 SVGAGI. The trim removed 6 bases at V and 4 bases at J, leaving 5 bases unmatched. The CDR3 loop spans 14 amino acids. CDR3 nucleotides: TGTGCCAGCAGCCCGGGACTAGCGCGAGAGACCCAGTACTTC. It encodes CASSPGLARETQYF.

The chain has TRBV6-5 and TRBJ1-5; D is unclear. The V end lost 5 bases, the J end lost 6 bases, and 11 bases lay between the germline ends. CDR3 length: 13 amino acids. Germline loops: CDR1 MNHEY, CDR2 SVGAGI. The DNA of the CDR3 is TGTGCCAGCAGTACCCCGGGTGGTCAGCCCCAGCATTTT. Translation gives CASSTPGGQPQHF.

The rearrangement uses TRBV7-8 and TRBJ1-4; D gene uncertain. The V gene lost 3 bases and the J gene lost 4 bases, with 9 bases spanning the gap. The CDR3 totals 14 residues. The V gene's germline CDR1 is SGHVS and CDR2 FQNEAQ. The CDR3 loop reads CASSLGSGNEKLFF. The CDR3 DNA follows: TGTGCCAGCAGCTTGGGGAGTGGTAATGAAAAACTGTTTTTT. Drawing the rest from reference TRBV7-8 and TRBJ1-4, the complete variable domain is GAGVSQSPRYKVAKRGQDVALRCDPISGHVSLFWYQQALGQGPEFLTYFQNEAQLDKSGLPSDRFFAERPEGSVSTLKIQRTQQEDSAVYLCASSLGSGNEKLFFGSGTQLSVL.

The CDR3 reads CASSPRVTDQETQYF. The CDR3 nucleotides are TGCGCCAGCAGCCCGCGGGTCACCGACCAAGAGACCCAGTACTTC. J is TRBJ2-5 and V is TRBV5-1, with a possible D match to TRBD2 (5 bases). This CDR3 comprises 15 residues. The V gene's germline CDR1 is SGHRS and CDR2 YFSETQ. The ends were cut back, 4 bases at V and 0 bases at J, with 13 bases in the middle.

V and J are TRBV3-1 (or the pseudogene TRBV3-2) and TRBJ1-4, with D tentatively TRBD1 (6 bases). Per germline, CDR1 LGHDT and CDR2 YNNKEL (reference sequence). The CDR3 is 14 amino acids. The V gene lost 4 bases and the J gene lost 7 bases, with 13 bases spanning the gap. CDR3 bases: TGTGCCAGCAGCCGAGGACAGTTGACTGAAAAACTGTTTTTT. Its protein product is CASSRGQLTEKLFF.

V usage is TRBV30 and J usage is TRBJ2-7; D possibly uses TRBD1 or TRBD2 (5 bases each). Germline CDR1 GTSNPN, CDR2 SVGIG (reference sequence). This CDR3 has 14 amino acids. The V end lost 8 bases, the J end lost 6 bases, and 23 bases lay between the germline ends. The CDR3 spells CARTTSSRVSEQYF. In DNA form, the CDR3 reads TGTGCCCGGACAACTAGTTCTCGAGTGAGCGAGCAGTACTTC.

The CDR3 DNA follows: TGTGCCAGCAGCCCCCAGGGGGCGGAGACTGAAGCTTTCTTT. Translating gives CASSPQGAETEAFF. V gene TRBV6-2 or TRBV6-3 combines with J gene TRBJ1-1, with 8 nucleotides matching TRBD1. The CDR3 length is 14 residues. The germline V gene encodes CDR1 MNHEY and CDR2 SVGEGT. V shed 6 bases, J shed 5 bases, and the junction held 8 bases outside the gene matches.

V and J are TRBV6-5 and TRBJ2-7; 8 bases are a match to TRBD2. With 5 bases clipped from V and 3 bases from J, the junction kept 3 bases outside the gene matches. The germline V gene encodes CDR1 MNHEY and CDR2 SVGAGI. This CDR3 spans 13 amino acids. CDR3 nucleotide sequence: TGTGCCAGCAGTATCGGGGGGGGCTACGAGCAGTACTTC. Translated, it gives CASSIGGGYEQYF.

V usage is TRBV19 and J usage is TRBJ1-5, with D possibly TRBD1 on 6 matching bases. The CDR3 loop spans 17 amino acids. Per germline, CDR1 LNHDA and CDR2 SQIVND (reference sequence). V was pared by 3 bases and J by 2 bases, with 17 bases between. The CDR3 protein is CASSILGGPGGNQPQHF. The DNA of the CDR3 is TGTGCCAGTAGTATCCTGGGGGGGCCGGGTGGCAATCAGCCCCAGCATTTT.

J is TRBJ2-3 and V is TRBV13; TRBD2 aligns across 8 bases. Germline V lookup: CDR1 PRHDT, CDR2 FYEKMQ (reference sequence). This CDR3 contains 17 residues. V gave up 2 bases and J gave up 4 bases; unmatched junction bases: 11. This CDR3 reads CASSLFSGGAVSDTQYF. DNA for the CDR3: TGTGCCAGCAGCTTATTTTCGGGGGGGGCCGTCTCAGATACGCAGTATTTT.

DNA for the CDR3: TGTGCCAGCAGTTCCCGGGAGGGAAAACTGTTTTTT. Its translation is CASSSREGKLFF. The gene calls are TRBV6-5 and TRBJ1-4; D unclear. The CDR3 sequence is 12 residues long. V lost 4 bases to trimming and J lost 10 bases, with 10 bases between them. Germline V lookup: CDR1 MNHEY, CDR2 SVGAGI.

J is TRBJ1-4 and V is TRBV29-1; TRBD1 matches 7 bases. CDR1 SQVTM and CDR2 ANQGSEA come from the germline V gene. The CDR3 covers 14 residues. J was trimmed by 0 bases and V by 7 bases; bases with no gene match: 5. This CDR3 is CSGRQGATNEKLFF. The CDR3 nucleotides read TGCAGCGGGCGACAGGGCGCAACTAATGAAAAACTGTTTTTT.

The V call is TRBV11-2, the J call TRBJ1-4, with a weak D call TRBD1 (5 bases). V lost 3 bases to trimming and J lost 5 bases, with 7 bases between them. The CDR3 is 13 residues long. Per germline, CDR1 SGHAT and CDR2 FQNNGV. DNA for the CDR3: TGTGCCAGCAGCTTTGGGGCCAATGAAAAACTGTTTTTT. This sequence encodes CASSFGANEKLFF. Supplemented by reference TRBV11-2 and TRBJ1-4, the full variable domain reads EAGVAQSPRYKIIEKRQSVAFWCNPISGHATLYWYQQILGQGPKLLIQFQNNGVVDDSQLPKDRFSAERLKGVDSTLKIQPAKLEDSAVYLCASSFGANEKLFFGSGTQLSVL.

The rearrangement joins TRBV10-3 to TRBJ1-3; unclear D gene. Germline values: CDR1 ENHRY, CDR2 SYGVKD. The CDR3 sequence is 13 residues long. Trimming took off 4 bases at V and 3 bases at J, with 7 bases between the two ends. The CDR3 loop is CAISVTVGNTIYF. CDR3 bases: TGTGCCATCAGTGTCACAGTTGGAAACACCATATATTTT.

The sample holds one count of this clone. This sequence joins TRBV12-3 or TRBV12-4 and TRBJ2-7; either TRBD1 or TRBD2 may fit D (6 bases each). The CDR3 covers 13 residues. V was cut by 5 bases and J by 6 bases, with 14 bases left in between. CDR3 residues: CASSQKGGGEQYF. CDR3 nucleotide sequence: TGTGCCAGCAGTCAAAAAGGGGGAGGCGAGCAGTACTTC.

V usage is TRBV5-6 and J usage is TRBJ1-6, with TRBD1 as a possible D gene (6 bases). The CDR3 is 16 residues long. V lost 4 bases and J 10 bases, leaving 21 bases between the germline ends. Germline V gene data show CDR1 as SGHDT and CDR2 as YYEEEE. CDR3 DNA: TGTGCCAGCAGCGCTACGGACAGTACCGTCTACTCACCCCTCCACTTT. This gives the protein CASSATDSTVYSPLHF.

The chain combines TRBV7-2 with TRBJ2-5, with 12 bases matching TRBD1. This CDR3 comprises 17 residues. Germline CDR1 and CDR2: SGHTA and FQGNSA. V lost 5 bases to trimming and J lost 5 bases; unmatched junction nucleotides: 12. The CDR3: CASSREGGQGARETQYF. In DNA, the CDR3 is TGTGCCAGCAGCCGGGAGGGGGGACAGGGGGCGCGGGAGACCCAGTACTTC.

The chain employs TRBV5-1 and TRBJ2-3; the D gene could be TRBD1 or TRBD2 (5 bases each). Trimming shortened V by 1 base and J by 2 bases, and 14 bases separated the two germline ends. CDR3 length: 16 residues. In germline, CDR1 is SGHRS, CDR2 YFSETQ. CDR3 sequence: CASSLRPPGLTDTQYF. For the CDR3, the DNA is TGCGCCAGCAGCTTGCGCCCCCCGGGGCTCACAGATACGCAGTATTTT.

The rearrangement links TRBV18 to TRBJ2-2; TRBD2 matches at 10 bases. Germline lookup yields CDR1 KGHSH and CDR2 LQKENI. The V gene end was trimmed by 6 bases and the J gene end by 3 bases; junction bases not matched to a gene: 7. The CDR3 extends over 16 amino acids. CDR3 nucleotide sequence: TGTGCCAGCTCGCGGGCTCTAGCGGGGGACACCGGGGAGCTGTTTTTT. Its protein is CASSRALAGDTGELFF.

This chain uses TRBV4-1 with TRBJ2-1; 13 bases align to TRBD2. Germline CDR1 reads MGHRA; CDR2 reads YSYEKL. Germline trimming cut 4 bases from V and 8 bases from J; bases unmatched to any gene: 8. The CDR3 runs to 16 residues. CDR3 in DNA: TGCGCCAGCAGCCGCATACTAGCGGGGGGGTGGGATGAGCAGTTCTTC. Translation: CASSRILAGGWDEQFF.

The V call is TRBV9, the J call TRBJ1-5, with TRBD1 as a possible D gene (5 bases). The CDR3 spans 16 residues. Germline V gene data show CDR1 as SGDLS and CDR2 as YYNGEE. V was shortened by 2 bases and J by 1 base, with 13 bases between the two germline ends. The CDR3 here is CASSVGGDGSNQPQHF. The CDR3 region has the DNA TGTGCCAGCAGCGTGGGTGGGGACGGGAGCAATCAGCCCCAGCATTTT.

The CDR3 bases are TGTGCCAGCAGCCGTACAGGGTCCGCCCCCCTGCAAGGCCTCCACTTT. Its protein is CASSRTGSAPLQGLHF. V usage is TRBV4-2 and J usage is TRBJ1-6; tentatively, D is TRBD1 (6 bases). Germline assignment: CDR1 LGHNA and CDR2 YNFKEQ. Between the trimmed V and J ends, which lost 4 bases and 15 bases, there was a span of 25 bases. The CDR3 is 16 amino acids.